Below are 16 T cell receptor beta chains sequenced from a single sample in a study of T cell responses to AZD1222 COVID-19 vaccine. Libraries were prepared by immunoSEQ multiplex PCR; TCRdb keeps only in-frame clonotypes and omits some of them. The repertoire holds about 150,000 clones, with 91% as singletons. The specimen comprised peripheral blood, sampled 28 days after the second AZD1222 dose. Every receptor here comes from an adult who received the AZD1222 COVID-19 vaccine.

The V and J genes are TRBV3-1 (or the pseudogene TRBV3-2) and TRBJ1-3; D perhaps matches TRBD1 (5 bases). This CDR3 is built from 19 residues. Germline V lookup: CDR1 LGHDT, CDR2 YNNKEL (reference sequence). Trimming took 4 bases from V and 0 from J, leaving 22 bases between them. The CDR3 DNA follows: TGTGCCAGCAGCCCACCCCCCCCAGGGCCCCTAAGCTCTGGAAACACCATATATTTT. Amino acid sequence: CASSPPPPGPLSSGNTIYF.

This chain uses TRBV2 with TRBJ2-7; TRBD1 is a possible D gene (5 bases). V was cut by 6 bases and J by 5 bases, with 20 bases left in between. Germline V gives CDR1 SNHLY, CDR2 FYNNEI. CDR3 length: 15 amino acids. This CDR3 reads CASRGVVRASDEQYF. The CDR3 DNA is TGTGCCAGCAGAGGCGTCGTCAGGGCGAGCGACGAGCAGTACTTC.

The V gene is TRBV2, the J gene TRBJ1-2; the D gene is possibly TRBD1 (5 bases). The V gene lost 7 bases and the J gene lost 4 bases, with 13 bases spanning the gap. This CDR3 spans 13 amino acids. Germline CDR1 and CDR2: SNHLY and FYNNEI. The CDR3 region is CASIVGGFYGYTF. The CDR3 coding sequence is TGTGCCAGCATCGTCGGGGGTTTCTATGGCTACACCTTC.

CDR3: CASSIGAGRGGETQYF. CDR3 bases: TGTGCCAGTAGTATTGGAGCGGGAAGGGGCGGGGAGACCCAGTACTTC. V gene TRBV19 combines with J gene TRBJ2-5, with 7 positions matching TRBD2. Trimming at V came to 3 bases and at J to 5 bases, leaving 12 bases not matched to a gene. This CDR3 contains 16 residues. Germline CDR1 and CDR2: LNHDA and SQIVND (reference sequence).

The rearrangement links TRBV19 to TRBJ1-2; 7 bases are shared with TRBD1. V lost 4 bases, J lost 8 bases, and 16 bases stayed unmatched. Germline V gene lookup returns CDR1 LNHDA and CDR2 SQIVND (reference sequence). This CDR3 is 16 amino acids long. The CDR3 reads CASSTGDRSGHEGYTF. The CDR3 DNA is TGTGCCAGTAGTACCGGGGACAGATCGGGTCATGAGGGCTACACCTTC.

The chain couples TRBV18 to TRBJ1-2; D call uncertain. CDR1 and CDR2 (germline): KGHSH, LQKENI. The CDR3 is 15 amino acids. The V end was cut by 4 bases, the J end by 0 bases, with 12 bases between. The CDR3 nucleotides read TGTGCCAGCTCACGAACCGGGGAGGCTAACTATGGCTACACCTTC. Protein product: CASSRTGEANYGYTF. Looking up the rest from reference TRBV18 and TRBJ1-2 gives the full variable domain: NAGVMQNPRHLVRRRGQEARLRCSPMKGHSHVYWYRQLPEEGLKFMVYLQKENIIDESGMPKERFSAEFPKEGPSILRIQQVVRGDSAAYFCASSRTGEANYGYTFGSGTRLTVV.

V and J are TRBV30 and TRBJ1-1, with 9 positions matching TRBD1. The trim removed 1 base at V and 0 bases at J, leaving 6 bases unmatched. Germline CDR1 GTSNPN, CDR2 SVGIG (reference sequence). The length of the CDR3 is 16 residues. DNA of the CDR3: TGTGCCTGGAGTGCCAAAGGACAGGGGTTGAACACTGAAGCTTTCTTT. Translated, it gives CAWSAKGQGLNTEAFF.

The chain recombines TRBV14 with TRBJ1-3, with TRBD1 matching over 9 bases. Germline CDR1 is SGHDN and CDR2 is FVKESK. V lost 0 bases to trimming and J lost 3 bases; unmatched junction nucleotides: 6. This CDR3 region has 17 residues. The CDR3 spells CASSQEYRGRIGNTIYF. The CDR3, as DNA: TGTGCCAGCAGCCAAGAGTACAGGGGGCGGATTGGAAACACCATATATTTT.

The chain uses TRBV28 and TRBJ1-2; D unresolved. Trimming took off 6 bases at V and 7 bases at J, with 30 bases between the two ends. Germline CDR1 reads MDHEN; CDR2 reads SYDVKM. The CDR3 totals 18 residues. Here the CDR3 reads CASSPSRRGWTVRSGYTF. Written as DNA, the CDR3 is TGTGCCAGCAGCCCCTCTCGGAGAGGGTGGACGGTTCGAAGTGGCTACACCTTC.

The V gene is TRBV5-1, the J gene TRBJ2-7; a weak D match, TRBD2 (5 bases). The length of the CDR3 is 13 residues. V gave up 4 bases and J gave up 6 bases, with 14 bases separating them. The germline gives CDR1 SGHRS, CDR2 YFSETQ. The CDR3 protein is CASSLDNRGEQYF. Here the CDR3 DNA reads TGCGCCAGCAGCCTAGACAACCGGGGCGAGCAGTACTTC.

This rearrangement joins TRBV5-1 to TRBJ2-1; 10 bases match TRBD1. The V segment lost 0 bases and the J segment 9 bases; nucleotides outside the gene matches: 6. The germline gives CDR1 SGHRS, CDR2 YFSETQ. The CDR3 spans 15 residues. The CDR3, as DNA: TGCGCCAGCAGCTTGGTAGGACAGGGGGAGGCTGAGCAGTTCTTC. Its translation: CASSLVGQGEAEQFF.

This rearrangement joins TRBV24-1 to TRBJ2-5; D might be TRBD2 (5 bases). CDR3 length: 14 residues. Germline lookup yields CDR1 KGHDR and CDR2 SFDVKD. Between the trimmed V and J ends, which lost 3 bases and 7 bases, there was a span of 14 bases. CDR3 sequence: CATSDPSGFRTQYF. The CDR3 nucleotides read TGTGCCACCAGTGATCCCTCGGGGTTCCGGACCCAGTACTTC.

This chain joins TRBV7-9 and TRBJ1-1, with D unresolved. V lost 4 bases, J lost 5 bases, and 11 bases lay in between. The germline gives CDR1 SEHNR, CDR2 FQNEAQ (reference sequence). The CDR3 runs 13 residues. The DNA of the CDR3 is TGTGCCAGCAGCTCGCCCCTGGGAACTGAAGCTTTCTTT. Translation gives CASSSPLGTEAFF.

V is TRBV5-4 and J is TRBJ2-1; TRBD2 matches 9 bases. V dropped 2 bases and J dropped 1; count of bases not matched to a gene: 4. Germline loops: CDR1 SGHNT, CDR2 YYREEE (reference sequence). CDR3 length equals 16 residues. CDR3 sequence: CASSFSGRPSYNEQFF. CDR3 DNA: TGTGCCAGCAGCTTCAGCGGGAGGCCATCCTACAATGAGCAGTTCTTC.

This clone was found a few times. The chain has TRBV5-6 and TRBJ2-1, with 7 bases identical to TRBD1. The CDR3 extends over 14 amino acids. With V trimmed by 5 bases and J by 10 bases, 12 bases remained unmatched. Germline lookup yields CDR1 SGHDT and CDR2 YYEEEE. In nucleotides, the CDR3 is TGTGCCAGCAGGAGCCCCGACAGGGAACACGAGCAGTTCTTC. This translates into CASRSPDREHEQFF.

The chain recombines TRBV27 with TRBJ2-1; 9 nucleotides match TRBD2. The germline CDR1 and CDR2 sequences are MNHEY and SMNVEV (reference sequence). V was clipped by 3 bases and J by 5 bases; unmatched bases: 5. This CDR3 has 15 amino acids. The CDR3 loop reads CASSLSGGLDNEQFF. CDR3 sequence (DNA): TGTGCCAGCAGTTTGAGCGGGGGGTTAGACAATGAGCAGTTCTTC.